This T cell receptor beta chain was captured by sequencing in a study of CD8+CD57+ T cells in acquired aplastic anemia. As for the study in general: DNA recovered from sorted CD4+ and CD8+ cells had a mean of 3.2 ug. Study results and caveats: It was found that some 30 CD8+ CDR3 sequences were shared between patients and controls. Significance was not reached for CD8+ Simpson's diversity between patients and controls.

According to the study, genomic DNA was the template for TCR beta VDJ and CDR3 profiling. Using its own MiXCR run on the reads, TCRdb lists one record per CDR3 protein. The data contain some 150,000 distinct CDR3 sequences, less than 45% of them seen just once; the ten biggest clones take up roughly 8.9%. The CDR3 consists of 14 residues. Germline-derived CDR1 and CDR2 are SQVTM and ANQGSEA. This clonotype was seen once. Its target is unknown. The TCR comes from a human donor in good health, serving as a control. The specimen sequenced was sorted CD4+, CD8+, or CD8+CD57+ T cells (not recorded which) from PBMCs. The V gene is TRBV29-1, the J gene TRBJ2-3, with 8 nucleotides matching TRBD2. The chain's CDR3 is CSALRPSGTDTQYF. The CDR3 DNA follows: TGCAGTGCCCTACGACCTAGCGGGACAGATACGCAGTATTTT.